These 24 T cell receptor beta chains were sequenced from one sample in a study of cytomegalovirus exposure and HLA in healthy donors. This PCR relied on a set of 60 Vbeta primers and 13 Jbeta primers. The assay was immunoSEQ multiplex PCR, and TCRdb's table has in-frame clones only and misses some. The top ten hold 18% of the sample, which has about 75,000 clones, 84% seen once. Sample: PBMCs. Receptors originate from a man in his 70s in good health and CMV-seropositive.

The CDR3 region is CASSSGLAYTGELFF. As DNA, the CDR3 is TGTGCCAGCAGCTCGGGACTAGCGTACACCGGGGAGCTGTTTTTT. V is TRBV7-6 and J is TRBJ2-2; 10 bases agree with TRBD2. J lost 3 bases, V lost 4 bases, and 2 bases had no gene match. The germline V gene has CDR1 SGHVS and CDR2 FNYEAQ. CDR3 length: 15 amino acids.

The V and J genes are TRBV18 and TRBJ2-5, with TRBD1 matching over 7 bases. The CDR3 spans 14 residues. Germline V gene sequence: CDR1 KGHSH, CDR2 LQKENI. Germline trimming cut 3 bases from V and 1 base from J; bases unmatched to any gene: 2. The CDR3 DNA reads TGTGCCAGCTCACCGGGACAGACCCAAGAGACCCAGTACTTC. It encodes CASSPGQTQETQYF.

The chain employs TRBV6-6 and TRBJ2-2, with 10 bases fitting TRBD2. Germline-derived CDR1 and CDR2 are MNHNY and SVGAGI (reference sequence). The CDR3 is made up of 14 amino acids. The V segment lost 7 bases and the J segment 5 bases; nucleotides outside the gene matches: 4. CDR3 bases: TGTGCCAGCATAAAGCGGGAGGGGACCGGGGAGCTGTTTTTT. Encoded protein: CASIKREGTGELFF.

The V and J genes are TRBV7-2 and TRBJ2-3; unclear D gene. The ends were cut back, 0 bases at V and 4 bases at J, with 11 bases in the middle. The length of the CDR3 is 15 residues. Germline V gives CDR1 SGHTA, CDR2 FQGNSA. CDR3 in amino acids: CASSLALLSSDTQYF. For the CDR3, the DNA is TGTGCCAGCAGCTTAGCGCTATTAAGCTCAGATACGCAGTATTTT.

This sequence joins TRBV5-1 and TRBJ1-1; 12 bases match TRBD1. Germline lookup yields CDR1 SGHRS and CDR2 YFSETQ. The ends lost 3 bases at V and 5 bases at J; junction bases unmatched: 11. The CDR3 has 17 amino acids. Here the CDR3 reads CASSWTGTGGAWTEAFF. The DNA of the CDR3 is TGCGCCAGCAGCTGGACCGGGACAGGGGGCGCGTGGACTGAAGCTTTCTTT.

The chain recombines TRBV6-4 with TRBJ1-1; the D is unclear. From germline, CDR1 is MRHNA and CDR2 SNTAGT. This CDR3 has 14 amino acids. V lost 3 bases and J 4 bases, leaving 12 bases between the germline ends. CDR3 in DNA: TGTGCCAGCAGTGAGAACTACCCGGGCACTGAAGCTTTCTTT. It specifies CASSENYPGTEAFF.

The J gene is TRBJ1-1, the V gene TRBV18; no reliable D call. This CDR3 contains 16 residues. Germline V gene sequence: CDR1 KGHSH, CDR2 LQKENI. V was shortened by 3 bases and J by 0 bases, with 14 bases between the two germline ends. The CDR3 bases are TGTGCCAGCTCACCCCTATCTGCGGAGATGAACACTGAAGCTTTCTTT. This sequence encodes CASSPLSAEMNTEAFF.

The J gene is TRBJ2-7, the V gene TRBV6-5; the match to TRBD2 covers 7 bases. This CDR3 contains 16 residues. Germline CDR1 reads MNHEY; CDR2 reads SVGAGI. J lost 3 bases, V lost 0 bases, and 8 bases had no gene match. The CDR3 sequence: CASSYSGAGESYEQYF. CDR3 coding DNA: TGTGCCAGCAGTTACTCAGGGGCGGGGGAAAGCTACGAGCAGTACTTC.

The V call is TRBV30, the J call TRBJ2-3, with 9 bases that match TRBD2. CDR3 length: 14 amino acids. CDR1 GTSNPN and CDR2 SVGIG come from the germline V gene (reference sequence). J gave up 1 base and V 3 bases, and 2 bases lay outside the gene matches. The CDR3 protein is CAWRASGGTDTQYF. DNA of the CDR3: TGTGCCTGGAGGGCTAGCGGGGGCACAGATACGCAGTATTTT.

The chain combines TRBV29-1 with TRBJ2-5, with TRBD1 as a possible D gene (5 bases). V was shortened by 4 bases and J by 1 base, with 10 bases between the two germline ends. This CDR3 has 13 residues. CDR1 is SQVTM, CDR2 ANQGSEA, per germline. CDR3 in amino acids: CSVGQGGQETQYF. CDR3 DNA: TGCAGCGTTGGTCAGGGTGGCCAAGAGACCCAGTACTTC.

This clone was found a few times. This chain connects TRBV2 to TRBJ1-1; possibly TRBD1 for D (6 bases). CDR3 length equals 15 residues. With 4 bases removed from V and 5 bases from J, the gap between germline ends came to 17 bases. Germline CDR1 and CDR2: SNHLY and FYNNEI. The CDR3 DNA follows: TGTGCCAGCAGTGCCAGGACGAACAGGGAGACTGAAGCTTTCTTT. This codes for CASSARTNRETEAFF.

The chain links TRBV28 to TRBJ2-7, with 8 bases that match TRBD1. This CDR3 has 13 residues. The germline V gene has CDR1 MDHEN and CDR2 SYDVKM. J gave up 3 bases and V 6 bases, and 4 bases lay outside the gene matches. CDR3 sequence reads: CASSLGQGYEQYF. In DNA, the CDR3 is TGTGCCAGCAGCCTCGGACAGGGCTACGAGCAGTACTTC.

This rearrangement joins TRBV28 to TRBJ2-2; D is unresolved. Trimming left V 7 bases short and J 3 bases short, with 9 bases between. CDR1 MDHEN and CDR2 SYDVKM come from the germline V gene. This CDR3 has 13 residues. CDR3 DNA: TGTGCCAGCACCTCTCGGGACACCGGGGAGCTGTTTTTT. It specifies CASTSRDTGELFF.

The CDR3 bases are TGTGCCAGCAGCTTAGAGTCAGACTATGGCTACACCTTC. Its protein is CASSLESDYGYTF. This rearrangement joins TRBV7-9 to TRBJ1-2, with D uncertain. Germline V gives CDR1 SEHNR, CDR2 FQNEAQ (reference sequence). This CDR3 is built from 13 residues. V was shortened by 1 base and J by 3 bases, with 6 bases between the two germline ends.

In DNA, the CDR3 is TGTGCCAGCAGTTACTCGCGGACAGTCTACGAGCAGTACTTC. Its protein product is CASSYSRTVYEQYF. This chain connects TRBV6-5 to TRBJ2-7; possibly TRBD1 for D (6 bases). The CDR3 covers 14 residues. The ends were cut back, 0 bases at V and 3 bases at J, with 9 bases in the middle. The V gene's germline CDR1 is MNHEY and CDR2 SVGAGI.

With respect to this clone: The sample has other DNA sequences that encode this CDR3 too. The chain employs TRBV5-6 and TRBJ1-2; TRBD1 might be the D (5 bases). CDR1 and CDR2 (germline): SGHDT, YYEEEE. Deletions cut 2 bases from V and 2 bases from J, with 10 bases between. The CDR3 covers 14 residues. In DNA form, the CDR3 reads TGTGCCAGCAGCTTAGGCGGGGCCAACTATGGCTACACCTTC. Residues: CASSLGGANYGYTF.

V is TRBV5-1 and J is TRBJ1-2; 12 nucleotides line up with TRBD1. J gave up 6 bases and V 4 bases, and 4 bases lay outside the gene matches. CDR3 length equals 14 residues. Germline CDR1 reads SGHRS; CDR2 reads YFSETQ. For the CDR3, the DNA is TGCGCCAGCAGCCCGGGACAGGGGGCGCATGGCTACACCTTC. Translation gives CASSPGQGAHGYTF.

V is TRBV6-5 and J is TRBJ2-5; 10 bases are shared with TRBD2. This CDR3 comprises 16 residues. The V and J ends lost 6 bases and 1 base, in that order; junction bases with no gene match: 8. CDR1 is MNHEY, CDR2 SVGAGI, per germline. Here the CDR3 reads CASSYAASGGQETQYF. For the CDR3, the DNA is TGTGCCAGCAGCTACGCCGCTAGCGGGGGCCAAGAGACCCAGTACTTC.

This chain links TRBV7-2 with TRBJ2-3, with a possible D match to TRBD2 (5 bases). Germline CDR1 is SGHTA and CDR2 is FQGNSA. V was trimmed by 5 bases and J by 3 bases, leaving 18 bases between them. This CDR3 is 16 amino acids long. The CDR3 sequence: CASSPPGVKETDTQYF. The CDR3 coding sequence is TGTGCCAGCAGCCCCCCCGGGGTCAAAGAAACAGATACGCAGTATTTT.

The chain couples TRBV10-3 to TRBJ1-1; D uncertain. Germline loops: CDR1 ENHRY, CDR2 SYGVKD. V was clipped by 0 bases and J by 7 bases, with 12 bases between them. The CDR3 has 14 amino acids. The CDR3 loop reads CAISESKLIVEAFF. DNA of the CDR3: TGTGCCATCAGTGAGTCGAAACTGATAGTTGAAGCTTTCTTT.

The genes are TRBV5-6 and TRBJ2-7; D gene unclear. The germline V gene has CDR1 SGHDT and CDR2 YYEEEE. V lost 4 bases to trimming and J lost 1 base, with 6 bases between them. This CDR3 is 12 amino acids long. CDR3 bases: TGTGCCAGCAGCGCTCGGTCCTACGAGCAGTACTTC. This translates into CASSARSYEQYF.

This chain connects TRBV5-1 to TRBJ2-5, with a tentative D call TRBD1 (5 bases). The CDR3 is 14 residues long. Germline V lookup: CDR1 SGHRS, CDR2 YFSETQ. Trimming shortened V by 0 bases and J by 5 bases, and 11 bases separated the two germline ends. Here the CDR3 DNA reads TGCGCCAGCAGCTTGGATAGGGGTTCCGAGACCCAGTACTTC. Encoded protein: CASSLDRGSETQYF.

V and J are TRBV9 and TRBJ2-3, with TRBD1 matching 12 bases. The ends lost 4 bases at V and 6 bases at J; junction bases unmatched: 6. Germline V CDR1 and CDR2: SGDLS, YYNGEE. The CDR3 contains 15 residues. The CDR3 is CASSLRDRGPDTQYF. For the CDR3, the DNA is TGTGCCAGCAGCCTCCGGGACAGGGGGCCGGATACGCAGTATTTT.

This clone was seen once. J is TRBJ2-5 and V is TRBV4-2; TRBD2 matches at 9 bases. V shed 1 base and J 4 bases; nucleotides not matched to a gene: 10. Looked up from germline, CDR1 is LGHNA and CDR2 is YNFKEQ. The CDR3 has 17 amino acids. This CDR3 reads CASSQGRPREGAETQYF. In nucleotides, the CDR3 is TGTGCCAGCAGCCAAGGGAGGCCGCGGGAGGGTGCAGAGACCCAGTACTTC.